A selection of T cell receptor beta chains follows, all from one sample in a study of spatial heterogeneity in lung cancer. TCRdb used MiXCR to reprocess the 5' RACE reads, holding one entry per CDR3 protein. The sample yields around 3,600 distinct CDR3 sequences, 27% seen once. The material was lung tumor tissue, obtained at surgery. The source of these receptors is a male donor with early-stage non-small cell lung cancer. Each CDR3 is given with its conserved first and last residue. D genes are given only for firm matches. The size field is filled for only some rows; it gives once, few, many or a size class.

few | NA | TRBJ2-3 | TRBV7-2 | CASSLGSTDTQYF | TGTGCCAGCAGCTTAGGGAGCACAGATACGCAGTATTTT
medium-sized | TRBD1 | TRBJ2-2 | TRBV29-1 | CSVETGYSTGELFF | TGCAGCGTTGAGACAGGGTATAGCACCGGGGAGCTGTTTTTT
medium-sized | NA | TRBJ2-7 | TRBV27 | CASSPWESYEQYF | TGTGCCAGCAGTCCCTGGGAATCCTACGAGCAGTACTTC
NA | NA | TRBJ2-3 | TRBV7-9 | CASSLDWRDSTDTQYF | TGTGCCAGCAGCCTCGACTGGCGGGATTCCACAGATACGCAGTATTTT
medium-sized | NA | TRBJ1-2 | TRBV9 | CASSSRGDYGYTF | TGTGCCAGCAGCTCGCGGGGAGACTATGGCTACACCTTC
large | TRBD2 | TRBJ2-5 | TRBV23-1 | CASSQFWGRATKTQYF | TGCGCCAGCAGTCAATTCTGGGGGAGGGCCACGAAGACCCAGTACTTC
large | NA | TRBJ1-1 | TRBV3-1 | CASSPTGPWPAFF | TGTGCCAGCAGCCCCACAGGGCCTTGGCCGGCTTTCTTT
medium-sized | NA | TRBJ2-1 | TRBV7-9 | CASSLGSSEQFF | TGTGCCAGCAGCTTAGGAAGTTCTGAGCAGTTCTTC
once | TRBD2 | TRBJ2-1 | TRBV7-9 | CASSATSGSAGNEQFF | TGTGCCAGCAGCGCGACTAGCGGGAGTGCAGGCAATGAGCAGTTCTTC
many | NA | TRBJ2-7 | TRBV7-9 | CATQSGTAYEQYF | TGTGCCACCCAGAGCGGAACTGCCTACGAGCAGTACTTC
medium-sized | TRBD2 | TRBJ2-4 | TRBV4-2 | CASSQTSSGSPAKNIQYF | TGTGCCAGCAGCCAAACCTCAAGCGGGAGCCCTGCCAAAAACATTCAGTACTTC
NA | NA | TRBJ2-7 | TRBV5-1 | CASSLGDPRREQYF | TGCGCCAGCAGCTTGGGGGACCCACGTCGGGAGCAGTACTTC
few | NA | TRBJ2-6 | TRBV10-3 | CAISDRDGSGANVLTF | TGTGCCATCAGTGACCGGGACGGCTCTGGGGCCAACGTCCTGACTTTC
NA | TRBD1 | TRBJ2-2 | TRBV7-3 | CASSLKGQDPTAAGELFF | TGTGCCAGCAGCCTAAAGGGACAGGACCCCACCGCAGCAGGGGAGCTGTTTTTT
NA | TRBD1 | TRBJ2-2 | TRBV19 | CASSTAGTANTGELFF | TGTGCCAGTAGCACTGCCGGGACAGCGAACACCGGGGAGCTGTTTTTT
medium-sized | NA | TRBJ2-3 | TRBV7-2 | CASSRLVSTDTQYF | TGTGCCAGCAGTCGACTAGTTTCGACAGATACGCAGTATTTT
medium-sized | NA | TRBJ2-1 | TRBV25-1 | CASSRQLEQFF | TGTGCCAGCAGTAGACAGCTTGAGCAGTTCTTC
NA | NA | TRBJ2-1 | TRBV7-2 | CASSIWGDVKYNEQFF | TGTGCCAGCAGCATTTGGGGGGACGTCAAGTACAATGAGCAGTTCTTC
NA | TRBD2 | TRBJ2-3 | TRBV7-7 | CASSLGLAGADTQYF | TGTGCTAGCAGCTTAGGACTAGCGGGAGCAGATACGCAGTATTTT
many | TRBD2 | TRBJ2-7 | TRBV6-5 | CASSARLAGGYEQYF | TGTGCCAGCAGTGCTCGACTAGCGGGAGGGTACGAGCAGTACTTC
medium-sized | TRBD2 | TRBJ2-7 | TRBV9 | CASSVKDGRAAHEQYF | TGTGCCAGCAGCGTAAAGGACGGGAGGGCTGCCCACGAGCAGTACTTC
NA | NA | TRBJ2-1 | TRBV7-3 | CASSSGWVGNEQFF | TGTGCCAGCAGCTCTGGTTGGGTTGGCAATGAGCAGTTCTTC
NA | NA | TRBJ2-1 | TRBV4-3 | CASSQDLAHQFF | TGCGCCAGCAGCCAAGATCTAGCGCACCAGTTCTTC
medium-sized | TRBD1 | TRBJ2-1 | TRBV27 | CASSFTGVYSYNEQFF | TGTGCCAGCAGTTTTACAGGGGTCTACTCCTACAATGAGCAGTTCTTC
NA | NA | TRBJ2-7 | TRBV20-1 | CSASGGSSYEQYF | TGCAGTGCTAGCGGTGGCAGCTCCTACGAGCAGTACTTC
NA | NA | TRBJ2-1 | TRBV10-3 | CAISGLRGDEQFF | TGTGCCATCAGTGGACTACGAGGGGATGAGCAGTTCTTC
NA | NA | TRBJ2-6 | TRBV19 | CASRESGANVLTF | TGTGCCAGCAGGGAAAGTGGGGCCAACGTCCTGACTTTC
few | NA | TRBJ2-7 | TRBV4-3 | CASSQLSLSEQYF | TGCGCCAGCAGCCAGCTCTCCTTGAGCGAGCAGTACTTC
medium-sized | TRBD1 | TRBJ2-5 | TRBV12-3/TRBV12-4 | CASSSGQGAEETQYF | TGTGCCAGCAGTTCCGGACAGGGGGCTGAAGAGACCCAGTACTTC
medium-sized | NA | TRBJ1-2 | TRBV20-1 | CSASSHAPYGYTF | TGCAGTGCTAGTTCCCATGCCCCCTATGGCTACACCTTC
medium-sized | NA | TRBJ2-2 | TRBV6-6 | CASTYTGELFF | TGTGCCAGCACATACACCGGGGAGCTGTTTTTT
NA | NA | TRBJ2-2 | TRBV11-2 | CASSFVNSGATGELFF | TGTGCCAGCAGCTTTGTTAATAGCGGAGCCACCGGGGAGCTGTTTTTT
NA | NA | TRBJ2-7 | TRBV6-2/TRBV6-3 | CASSHVGYEQYF | TGTGCCAGCAGTCACGTCGGTTACGAGCAGTACTTC
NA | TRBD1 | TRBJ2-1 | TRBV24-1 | CATSDPSGTGYNEQFF | TGTGCCACCAGTGATCCATCCGGGACAGGTTACAATGAGCAGTTCTTC
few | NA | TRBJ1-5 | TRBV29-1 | CSAKEGRYSNQPQHF | TGCAGCGCCAAGGAGGGGCGTTATAGCAATCAGCCCCAGCATTTT
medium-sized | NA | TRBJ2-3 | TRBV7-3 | CASKEGARTDTQYF | TGTGCCAGTAAGGAGGGGGCGCGCACAGATACGCAGTATTTT
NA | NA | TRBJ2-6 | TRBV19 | CASSKQGQSSGANVLTF | TGTGCCAGTAGTAAGCAGGGCCAAAGCTCTGGGGCCAACGTCCTGACTTTC
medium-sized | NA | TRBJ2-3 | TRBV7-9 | CASSSPSTTDTQYF | TGTGCCAGCAGCTCTCCCTCGACCACAGATACGCAGTATTTT
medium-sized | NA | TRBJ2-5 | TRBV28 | CASSLAGVQETQYF | TGTGCCAGCAGTTTAGCGGGCGTTCAAGAGACCCAGTACTTC
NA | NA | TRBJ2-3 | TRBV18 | CASPSPNTDTQYF | TGTGCCAGCCCCTCCCCGAACACAGATACGCAGTATTTT